This T cell receptor beta chain was captured in a study of blood T cell repertoires in COVID-19. Study context: Whether acute or convalescent, the COVID-19 samples came from the United States, Italy and Spain.

From germline, CDR1 is SGDLS and CDR2 YYNGEE. The junction had 6 bases not matched to a gene; V was cut back by 6 bases and J by 0 bases. This CDR3 spans 16 amino acids. This table comes from immunoSEQ multiplex PCR, and its TCRdb copy is limited to in-frame clones, with some not included. This sample has around 200,000 clones, with 80% to 90% found just once. Sequenced sample: PBMCs or T cells enriched from blood (not recorded which). This chain uses TRBV9 with TRBJ1-5; TRBD1 aligns across 10 bases. The receptor was isolated from a middle-aged man who had recovered from COVID-19. CDR3 protein: CASKWGQGYSNQPQHF. The CDR3 DNA reads as TGTGCCAGCAAATGGGGACAGGGGTATAGCAATCAGCCCCAGCATTTT.